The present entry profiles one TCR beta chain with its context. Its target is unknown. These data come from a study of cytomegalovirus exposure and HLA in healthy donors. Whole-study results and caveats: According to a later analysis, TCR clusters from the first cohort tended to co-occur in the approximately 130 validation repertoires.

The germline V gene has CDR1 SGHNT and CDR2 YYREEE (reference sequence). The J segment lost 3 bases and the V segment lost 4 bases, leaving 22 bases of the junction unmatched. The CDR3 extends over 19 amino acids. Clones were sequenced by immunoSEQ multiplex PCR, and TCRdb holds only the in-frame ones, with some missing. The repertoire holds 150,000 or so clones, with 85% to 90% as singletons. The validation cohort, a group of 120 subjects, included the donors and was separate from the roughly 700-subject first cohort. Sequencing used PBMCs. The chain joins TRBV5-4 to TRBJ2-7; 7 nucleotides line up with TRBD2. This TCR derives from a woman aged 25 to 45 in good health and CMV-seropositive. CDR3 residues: CASSPRGGLAEELGYEQYF. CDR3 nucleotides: TGTGCCAGCAGCCCCCGAGGTGGGCTAGCGGAGGAACTCGGCTACGAGCAGTACTTC.